A selection of T cell receptor beta chains follows, all from one sample in a study of shared clonotypes between healthy human individuals. Assay used: immunoSEQ multiplex PCR; TCRdb lists only in-frame clones, some missing. This sample carries about 2 million clones, about 95% of them seen once, and the ten largest clones take roughly 1%. Sequencing was performed on naive CD8+ T cells sorted from blood. These receptors all stem from a man between 18 and 35 years old in good health. The CDR3 runs from the conserved cysteine through the conserved F or W. Only some rows state a clone size, as once, few, many or a class for expanded clones.

cdr3_aa: CAISGMDPSYGYTF
cdr3_length: 14
j_call: TRBJ1-2
v_call: TRBV10-3
clone_size: NA

cdr3_aa: CASSLGLRGNGYEQYF
cdr3_length: 16
j_call: TRBJ2-7
v_call: TRBV5-5
clone_size: NA

cdr3_aa: CSVVRQNYGYTF
cdr3_length: 12
j_call: TRBJ1-2
v_call: TRBV29-1
clone_size: NA

cdr3_aa: CASSQGPAGGVYEQYF
cdr3_length: 16
j_call: TRBJ2-7
v_call: TRBV4-1
clone_size: NA

cdr3_aa: CASSHRTSGTYEQYF
cdr3_length: 15
j_call: TRBJ2-7
v_call: TRBV4-1
clone_size: NA

cdr3_aa: CASSSSDRGIFYEQYF
cdr3_length: 16
j_call: TRBJ2-7
v_call: TRBV13
clone_size: once

cdr3_aa: CASSLGGLQPQHF
cdr3_length: 13
j_call: TRBJ1-5
v_call: TRBV27
clone_size: NA

cdr3_aa: CASSRGGLYSNQPQHF
cdr3_length: 16
j_call: TRBJ1-5
v_call: TRBV19
clone_size: NA

cdr3_aa: CASSVDPRGGNEQFF
cdr3_length: 15
j_call: TRBJ2-1
v_call: TRBV9
clone_size: NA

cdr3_aa: CASSRDTYEQYF
cdr3_length: 12
j_call: TRBJ2-7
v_call: TRBV9
clone_size: few

cdr3_aa: CASRNSEGVGAFF
cdr3_length: 13
j_call: TRBJ1-1
v_call: TRBV7-9
clone_size: NA

cdr3_aa: CASSQVRSSGANVLTF
cdr3_length: 16
j_call: TRBJ2-6
v_call: TRBV4-3
clone_size: NA

cdr3_aa: CASHLWDSSYEQYF
cdr3_length: 14
j_call: TRBJ2-7
v_call: TRBV6-1
clone_size: NA

cdr3_aa: CASSLSGSAYNEQFF
cdr3_length: 15
j_call: TRBJ2-1
v_call: TRBV10-1
clone_size: NA

cdr3_aa: CASSDSVPGLAASYF
cdr3_length: 15
j_call: TRBJ2-3
v_call: TRBV6-4
clone_size: once

cdr3_aa: CASSSTDLGTEAFF
cdr3_length: 14
j_call: TRBJ1-1
v_call: TRBV13
clone_size: NA

cdr3_aa: CASSRGGLYTEAFF
cdr3_length: 14
j_call: TRBJ1-1
v_call: TRBV27
clone_size: NA

cdr3_aa: CASSLPGLARMETQYF
cdr3_length: 16
j_call: TRBJ2-5
v_call: TRBV27
clone_size: NA

cdr3_aa: CAWSSGGAPGELFF
cdr3_length: 14
j_call: TRBJ2-2
v_call: TRBV30
clone_size: NA

cdr3_aa: CASSLDLESVGAQYF
cdr3_length: 15
j_call: TRBJ2-5
v_call: TRBV13
clone_size: NA

cdr3_aa: CASRPAENTEAFF
cdr3_length: 13
j_call: TRBJ1-1
v_call: TRBV7-9
clone_size: once

cdr3_aa: CASSPLGDRGDNTEAFF
cdr3_length: 17
j_call: TRBJ1-1
v_call: TRBV5-6
clone_size: NA

cdr3_aa: CASSLRGQGYSPLHF
cdr3_length: 15
j_call: TRBJ1-6
v_call: TRBV7-9
clone_size: NA

cdr3_aa: CASSAFNNYGYTF
cdr3_length: 13
j_call: TRBJ1-2
v_call: TRBV7-9
clone_size: NA

cdr3_aa: CSVGGSTSYEQYF
cdr3_length: 13
j_call: TRBJ2-7
v_call: TRBV29-1
clone_size: NA

cdr3_aa: CASSLGLARDEQYF
cdr3_length: 14
j_call: TRBJ2-7
v_call: TRBV5-4
clone_size: NA

cdr3_aa: CASSLEGTSGRAWYEQYF
cdr3_length: 18
j_call: TRBJ2-7
v_call: TRBV7-2
clone_size: NA